Below, 7 T cell receptor beta chains from the same sample are listed, as sequenced in a study of blood T cell repertoires in COVID-19. Sequencing used immunoSEQ multiplex PCR; TCRdb keeps in-frame clones, though not all of them. The profile shows 120,000 to 150,000 clones, roughly 85% of them singletons. Sequencing was done on a sample of peripheral blood. The origin of the receptors is a man aged 50 to 60 with acute or convalescent COVID-19.

In this sample, this clone turned up a few times. The chain carries TRBV7-9 and TRBJ1-5; D is perhaps TRBD1 (5 bases). The CDR3 covers 19 residues. V was clipped by 0 bases and J by 5 bases, with 23 bases between them. Looked up from germline, CDR1 is SEHNR and CDR2 is FQNEAQ (reference sequence). This chain's CDR3 is CASSLAGVFSTPGDQPQHF. CDR3 in DNA: TGTGCCAGCAGCTTAGCGGGGGTATTCTCCACCCCGGGGGATCAGCCCCAGCATTTT.

The rearrangement links TRBV2 to TRBJ1-1; no definite D call. V lost 2 bases and J 4 bases, leaving 17 bases between the germline ends. Germline V CDR1 and CDR2: SNHLY, FYNNEI. The length of the CDR3 is 16 residues. In nucleotides, the CDR3 is TGTGCCAGCAGTGAATCCCGCCGCATTCGCGGCACTGAAGCTTTCTTT. This sequence encodes CASSESRRIRGTEAFF.

The chain couples TRBV19 to TRBJ1-1; D call uncertain. The CDR3 extends over 11 amino acids. Germline CDR1 is LNHDA and CDR2 is SQIVND (reference sequence). Trimming shortened V by 4 bases and J by 10 bases, and 10 bases separated the two germline ends. CDR3 coding DNA: TGTGCCAGTAGTACGAACGATAGAGCTTTCTTT. It translates to CASSTNDRAFF. Together with reference TRBV19 and TRBJ1-1, the CDR3 gives the full variable domain: DGGITQSPKYLFRKEGQNVTLSCEQNLNHDAMYWYRQDPGQGLRLIYYSQIVNDFQKGDIAEGYSVSREKKESFPLTVTSAQKNPTAFYLCASSTNDRAFFGQGTRLTVV.

The rearrangement links TRBV7-3 to TRBJ2-5; 9 bases fit TRBD2. CDR1 SGHTA and CDR2 FQGTGA come from the germline V gene. The V gene end was trimmed by 4 bases and the J gene end by 4 bases; junction bases not matched to a gene: 7. This CDR3 is built from 15 residues. The CDR3 nucleotides read TGTGCCAGCAGCTCGAGCGGGGGGCCTTCAGAGACCCAGTACTTC. As protein: CASSSSGGPSETQYF.

The V call is TRBV13, the J call TRBJ1-4; 8 bases align to TRBD1. Trimming took 2 bases from V and 7 from J; bases not matched to a gene: 6. The length of the CDR3 is 15 residues. CDR1 is PRHDT and CDR2 is FYEKMQ in the germline V gene (reference sequence). For the CDR3, the DNA is TGTGCCAGCAGCTTACGGACAGGGTTAAGTGAAAAACTGTTTTTT. Translated: CASSLRTGLSEKLFF.

This clone has just one count. The J gene is TRBJ2-3, the V gene TRBV19, with 7 nucleotides matching TRBD1. The CDR3 sequence is 14 residues long. CDR1 LNHDA and CDR2 SQIVND come from the germline V gene (reference sequence). Germline trimming cut 6 bases from V and 4 bases from J; bases unmatched to any gene: 7. The CDR3 loop is CASRSDRVADTQYF. DNA of the CDR3: TGTGCCAGTAGGTCCGACAGGGTGGCAGATACGCAGTATTTT.

V and J are TRBV18 and TRBJ1-6; maybe TRBD1 (5 bases). This CDR3 is 16 amino acids long. The germline V gene encodes CDR1 KGHSH and CDR2 LQKENI. V was shortened by 1 base and J by 8 bases, with 15 bases between the two germline ends. For the CDR3, the DNA is TGTGCCAGCTCACCACGCTCCGGGGGTGCTGATTCACCCCTCCACTTT. Its translation is CASSPRSGGADSPLHF.